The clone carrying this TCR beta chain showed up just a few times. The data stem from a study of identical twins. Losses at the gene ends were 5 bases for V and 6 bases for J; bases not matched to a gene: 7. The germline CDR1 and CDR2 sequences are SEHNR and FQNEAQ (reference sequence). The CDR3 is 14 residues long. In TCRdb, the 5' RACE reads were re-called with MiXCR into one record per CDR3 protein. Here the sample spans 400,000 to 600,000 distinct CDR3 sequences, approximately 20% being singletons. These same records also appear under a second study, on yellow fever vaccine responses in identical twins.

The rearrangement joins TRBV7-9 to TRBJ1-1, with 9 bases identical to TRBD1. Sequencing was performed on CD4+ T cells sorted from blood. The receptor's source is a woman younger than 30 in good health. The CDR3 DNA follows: TGTGCCAGCAGCCAGAAACAGGGGGCCCCTGAAGCTTTCTTT. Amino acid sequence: CASSQKQGAPEAFF. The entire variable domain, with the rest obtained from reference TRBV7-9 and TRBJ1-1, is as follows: DTGVSQNPRHKITKRGQNVTFRCDPISEHNRLYWYRQTLGQGPEFLTYFQNEAQLEKSRLLSDRFSAERPKGSFSTLEIQRTEQGDSAMYLCASSQKQGAPEAFFGQGTRLTVV.